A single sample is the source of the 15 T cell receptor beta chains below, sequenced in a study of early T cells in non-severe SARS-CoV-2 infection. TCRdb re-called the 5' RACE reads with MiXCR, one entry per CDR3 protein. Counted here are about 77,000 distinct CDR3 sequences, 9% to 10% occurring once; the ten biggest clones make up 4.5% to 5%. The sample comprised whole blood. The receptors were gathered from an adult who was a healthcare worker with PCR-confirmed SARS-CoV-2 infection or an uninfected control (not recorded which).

The CDR3 loop reads CASSELSYGAGELFF. For the CDR3, the DNA is TGTGCCAGCAGTGAATTAAGTTATGGTGCCGGGGAGCTGTTTTTT. The V gene is TRBV6-1, the J gene TRBJ2-2; no definite D call. Trimming took 2 bases from V and 6 from J, leaving 13 bases between them. The V gene's germline CDR1 is MNHNS and CDR2 SASEGT. This CDR3 has 15 amino acids.

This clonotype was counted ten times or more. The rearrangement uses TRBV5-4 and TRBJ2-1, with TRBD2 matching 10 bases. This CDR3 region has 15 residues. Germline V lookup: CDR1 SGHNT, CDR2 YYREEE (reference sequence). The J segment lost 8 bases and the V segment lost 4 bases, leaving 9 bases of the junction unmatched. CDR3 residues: CASSPRAGGLDEQFF. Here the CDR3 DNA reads TGTGCCAGCAGCCCCCGAGCGGGAGGGTTGGATGAGCAGTTCTTC.

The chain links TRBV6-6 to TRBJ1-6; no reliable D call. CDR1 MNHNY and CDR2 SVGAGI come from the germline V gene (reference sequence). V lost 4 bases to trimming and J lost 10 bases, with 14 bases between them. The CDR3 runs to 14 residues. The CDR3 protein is CASSSIDPFSPLHF. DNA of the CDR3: TGTGCCAGCAGTTCGATCGACCCTTTCTCACCCCTCCACTTT.

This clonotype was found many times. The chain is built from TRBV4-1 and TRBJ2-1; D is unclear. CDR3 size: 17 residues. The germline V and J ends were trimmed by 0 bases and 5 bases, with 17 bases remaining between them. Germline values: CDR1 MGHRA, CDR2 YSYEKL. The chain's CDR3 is CASSQEGSGTLNNEQFF. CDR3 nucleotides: TGCGCCAGCAGCCAAGAGGGCTCCGGAACCTTGAACAATGAGCAGTTCTTC.

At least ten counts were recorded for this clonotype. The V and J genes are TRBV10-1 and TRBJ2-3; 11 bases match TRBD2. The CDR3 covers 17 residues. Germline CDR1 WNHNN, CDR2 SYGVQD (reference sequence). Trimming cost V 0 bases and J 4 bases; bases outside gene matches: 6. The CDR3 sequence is CASSESLAGGLADTQYF. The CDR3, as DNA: TGCGCCAGCAGTGAGTCCCTAGCGGGGGGCCTCGCAGATACGCAGTATTTT.

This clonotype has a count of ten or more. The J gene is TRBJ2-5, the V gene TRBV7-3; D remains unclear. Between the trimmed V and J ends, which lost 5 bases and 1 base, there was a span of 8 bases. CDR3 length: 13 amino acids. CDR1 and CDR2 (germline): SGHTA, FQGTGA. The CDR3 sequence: CASSPSLQETQYF. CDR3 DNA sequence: TGTGCCAGCAGCCCTTCCCTCCAAGAGACCCAGTACTTC.

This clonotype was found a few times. This CDR3 is CASSSLSGGSYNEQFF. The CDR3 region has the DNA TGTGCCAGTAGTAGTTTAAGCGGGGGCTCCTACAATGAGCAGTTCTTC. The rearrangement uses TRBV19 and TRBJ2-1, with 8 bases fitting TRBD2. Trimming removed 4 bases from V and 0 bases from J; junction bases left unmatched: 5. This CDR3 has 16 residues. Germline V lookup: CDR1 LNHDA, CDR2 SQIVND (reference sequence). The variable domain in full, with the rest retrieved from reference TRBV19 and TRBJ2-1, is DGGITQSPKYLFRKEGQNVTLSCEQNLNHDAMYWYRQDPGQGLRLIYYSQIVNDFQKGDIAEGYSVSREKKESFPLTVTSAQKNPTAFYLCASSSLSGGSYNEQFFGPGTRLTVL.

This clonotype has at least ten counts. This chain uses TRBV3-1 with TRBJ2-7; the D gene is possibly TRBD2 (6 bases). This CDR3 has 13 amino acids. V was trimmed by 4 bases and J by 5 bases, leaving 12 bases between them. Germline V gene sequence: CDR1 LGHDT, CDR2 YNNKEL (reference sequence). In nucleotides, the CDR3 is TGTGCCAGCAGCCTCGGGGGACGCAACGAGCAGTACTTC. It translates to CASSLGGRNEQYF.

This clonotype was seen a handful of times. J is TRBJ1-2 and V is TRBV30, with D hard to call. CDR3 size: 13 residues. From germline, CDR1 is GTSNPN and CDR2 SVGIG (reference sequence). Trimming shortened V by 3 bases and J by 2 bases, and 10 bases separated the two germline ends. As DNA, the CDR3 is TGTGCCTGGAGCGACACGGGGAACTATGGCTACACCTTC. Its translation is CAWSDTGNYGYTF.

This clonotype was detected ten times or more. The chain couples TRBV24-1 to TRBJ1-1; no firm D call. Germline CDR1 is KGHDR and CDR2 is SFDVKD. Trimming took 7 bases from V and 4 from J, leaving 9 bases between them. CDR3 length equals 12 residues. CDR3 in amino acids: CATRGPFTEAFF. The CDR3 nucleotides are TGTGCCACCAGGGGCCCCTTCACTGAAGCTTTCTTT.

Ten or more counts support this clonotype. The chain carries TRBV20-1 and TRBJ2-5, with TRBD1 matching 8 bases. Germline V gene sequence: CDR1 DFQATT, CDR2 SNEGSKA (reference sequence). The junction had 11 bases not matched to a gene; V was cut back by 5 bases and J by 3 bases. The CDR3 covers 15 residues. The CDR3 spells CSAFPPGQGKETQYF. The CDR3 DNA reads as TGCAGTGCTTTCCCCCCCGGACAGGGTAAAGAGACCCAGTACTTC.

The CDR3 protein is CASGERTSGSDTQYF. In DNA form, the CDR3 reads TGCGCCAGCGGCGAAAGGACTAGCGGGAGTGATACGCAGTATTTT. This chain joins TRBV5-1 and TRBJ2-3; 13 bases agree with TRBD2. The CDR3 is 15 amino acids. The germline V gene encodes CDR1 SGHRS and CDR2 YFSETQ. After removal of 7 bases from V and 6 bases from J, the junction contained 8 bases not matched to a gene. Filled out from reference TRBV5-1 and TRBJ2-3, the complete variable domain reads KAGVTQTPRYLIKTRGQQVTLSCSPISGHRSVSWYQQTPGQGLQFLFEYFSETQRNKGNFPGRFSGRQFSNSRSEMNVSTLELGDSALYLCASGERTSGSDTQYFGPGTRLTVL.

The CDR3 coding sequence is TGTGCCAGCAGCTCGGGCTACCAAGAGACCCAGTACTTC. This encodes CASSSGYQETQYF. The V call is TRBV7-2, the J call TRBJ2-5; D gene ambiguous. V lost 4 bases to trimming and J lost 0 bases, with 6 bases between them. CDR1 SGHTA and CDR2 FQGNSA come from the germline V gene. CDR3 size: 13 residues.

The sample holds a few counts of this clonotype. The CDR3 DNA reads TGTGCCAGCAGACCCCTAACTAGCGGAGAGACTTATACGCAGTATTTT. Residues: CASRPLTSGETYTQYF. The chain links TRBV11-2 to TRBJ2-3; 8 positions agree with TRBD2. The CDR3 is 16 residues long. The germline CDR1 and CDR2 sequences are SGHAT and FQNNGV. Losses at the gene ends were 6 bases for V and 7 bases for J; bases not matched to a gene: 15. Drawing the rest from reference TRBV11-2 and TRBJ2-3, the complete variable domain is EAGVAQSPRYKIIEKRQSVAFWCNPISGHATLYWYQQILGQGPKLLIQFQNNGVVDDSQLPKDRFSAERLKGVDSTLKIQPAKLEDSAVYLCASRPLTSGETYTQYFGPGTRLTVL.

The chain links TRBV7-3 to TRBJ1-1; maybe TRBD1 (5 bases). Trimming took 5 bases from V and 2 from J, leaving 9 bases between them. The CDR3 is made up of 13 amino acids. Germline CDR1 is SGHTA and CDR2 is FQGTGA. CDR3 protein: CASSPDSNTEAFF. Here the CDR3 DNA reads TGTGCCAGCAGCCCCGACAGTAACACTGAAGCTTTCTTT.